Sequencing of this T cell receptor (beta chain) was carried out in a study of CD8 T cells in Susac syndrome (dated by TCRdb to 2018 to 2020). The study in broad terms: The study used repertoire sequencing to test whether antigen drove CD8+ T cell activation and differentiation in Susac syndrome. Clonality of the CD8+ T cell repertoire was compared between roughly 13 healthy donors, roughly 14 Susac syndrome patients and around 16 multiple sclerosis patients.

Measured from the cysteine to the phenylalanine, the CDR3 is 17 residues long. The read is trimmed to its CDR3 DNA, 51 bases read in frame from base 1. CDR1 and CDR2 are drawn from the germline V gene: MNHNS, SASEGT. Relative to germline, V is 6 bases shorter and J is 3 bases shorter, with 20 bases between their ends. RNA was extracted using the RNeasy kit, and roughly 0.45 to 1 ug of the RNA was reverse transcribed with random hexamers. TCR beta CDR3 regions were amplified with the immunoSEQ multiplex PCR assay covering 54 Vbeta and 13 Jbeta segments. PCR amplification bias was corrected by using a synthetic template baseline for primer optimization and computational correction. The original methods were these. Only productive sequences were kept, with reads annotated to V, D and J genes according to IMGT and analyzed in immunoSEQ Analyzer. Clonality was calculated as one minus the Shannon entropy normalized by log2 of the number of productive unique sequences. Public and private clones were assessed among the 100 most prevalent clones of each patient and control. A clone was defined as Susac-specific if it was absent from the healthy and MS cohorts, from roughly 990 published viral clones and from other ImmuneACCESS disease sequences. TCRdb redid the processing of the public reads, applying fastp at Q25 and MiXCR, and retained in-frame beta chains. Rows with a matching CDR3 protein are joined into one entry that keeps the most common DNA and genes. TCRdb's processing, not the authors', yielded these V and J calls. The sample records 350,000 to 550,000 distinct CDR3 sequences, 75% to 90% of which are singletons. The ten top clones hold approximately 0.12% of the sample.

Peripheral blood CD8+ and CD4+ T cells from healthy donors, Susac syndrome patients and multiple sclerosis patients were profiled by high-throughput TCR beta sequencing. The multiple sclerosis controls were treatment-naive patients whose relapsing-remitting disease, either stable or active, fulfilled the revised McDonald criteria. Bulk CD8+ and CD4+ T cells were purified magnetically by negative isolation, whereas CD8+ TEMRA cells were enriched by FACS. Blood was drawn into EDTA tubes, processed within 24 hours, and PBMCs were isolated by density gradient centrifugation. PBMCs destined for TCR sequencing were cryopreserved in liquid nitrogen and later thawed in a 37 °C water bath. The sorted or isolated CD4+, CD8+ and CD8+ TEMRA cells had a purity of 90% or higher. Overall results and qualifications from the work: The number of individuals in the TCR sequencing and HLA analysis was acknowledged as relatively small.

Note on this clonotype: No cognate antigen has been identified for it. The input lacks base qualities; no much larger clone sits a single base away.

The specimen sequenced was CD8+ T cells from PBMCs. This TCR was recovered from a human donor with multiple sclerosis. The sequence links TRBV6-1 to TRBJ2-2, and the D gene may be TRBD1, 7 bases matching. DNA sequence: TGTGCCAGCAGCCCTCAGGGGGGACCTCTCTACACCGGGGAGCTGTTTTTT. Its product reads: CASSPQGGPLYTGELFF.